Below, 24 T cell receptor beta chains from the same sample are listed, as sequenced in a study of blood T cell repertoires in COVID-19 (dated by TCRdb to the early 2020s). Libraries were made using the immunoSEQ multiplex PCR assay. Sourced from immuneACCESS, this table was stored by TCRdb with only in-frame sequences that have V and J called. A share of the clones is absent; for the studies checked, an unresolved V gene accounts for under half, and the remainder has no known explanation. This sample gives 120,000 to 150,000 clones in total; around four fifths of them show up just once. The ten top clones hold 6.2% of the sample. Input material: PBMCs or T cells enriched from blood (not recorded which). The receptor source for this set is a woman aged 40-49 years who had recovered from COVID-19.

The chain employs TRBV18 and TRBJ2-5; TRBD1 aligns across 7 bases. This CDR3 contains 14 residues. CDR1 is KGHSH and CDR2 is LQKENI in the germline V gene. V was clipped by 3 bases and J by 7 bases; unmatched bases: 8. CDR3 residues: CASSPDAAGGTQYF. CDR3 nucleotide sequence: TGTGCCAGCTCACCCGACGCCGCAGGGGGGACCCAGTACTTC.

The chain is built from TRBV7-8 and TRBJ2-1; possibly TRBD1 for D (5 bases). This CDR3 comprises 11 residues. The germline V gene encodes CDR1 SGHVS and CDR2 FQNEAQ. V lost 2 bases and J lost 9, with 5 bases in between. CDR3 nucleotides: TGTGCCAGCAGCTTAACAGGTGAGCAGTTCTTC. Its protein is CASSLTGEQFF.

V usage is TRBV6-5 and J usage is TRBJ2-4; 12 bases align to TRBD1. Losses at the gene ends were 6 bases for V and 6 bases for J; bases not matched to a gene: 3. CDR1 and CDR2 (germline): MNHEY, SVGAGI. This CDR3 is built from 14 residues. The CDR3 DNA is TGTGCCAGCAGGGGACAGGGGGCGGGAAACATTCAGTACTTC. As protein: CASRGQGAGNIQYF.

V and J are TRBV5-1 and TRBJ1-1; 7 bases are a match to TRBD1. The junction had 2 bases not matched to a gene; V was cut back by 0 bases and J by 6 bases. Per the germline V gene, CDR1 is SGHRS and CDR2 is YFSETQ. The CDR3 length is 13 residues. In nucleotides, the CDR3 is TGCGCCAGCAGCTTGGTGACAGGGCCTGAAGCTTTCTTT. Translated: CASSLVTGPEAFF.

The CDR3 loop is CATGESGGTGELFF. The CDR3 nucleotides are TGTGCCACCGGGGAGAGTGGAGGCACCGGGGAGCTGTTTTTT. The chain is built from TRBV18 and TRBJ2-2, with D maybe TRBD2 (5 bases). This CDR3 is 14 amino acids long. Trimming removed 10 bases from V and 4 bases from J, with 16 bases in between. CDR1 and CDR2 (germline): KGHSH, LQKENI.

This clone was counted a single time. This chain connects TRBV19 to TRBJ2-1; 7 bases agree with TRBD1. From germline, CDR1 is LNHDA and CDR2 SQIVND (reference sequence). The CDR3 is 14 amino acids. V shed 6 bases and J 6 bases; nucleotides not matched to a gene: 8. The CDR3 DNA reads as TGTGCCAGTAGGTCCAACCCAGGGGGCAATGAGCAGTTCTTC. The encoded protein is CASRSNPGGNEQFF. The whole variable domain, filled in from reference TRBV19 and TRBJ2-1, reads DGGITQSPKYLFRKEGQNVTLSCEQNLNHDAMYWYRQDPGQGLRLIYYSQIVNDFQKGDIAEGYSVSREKKESFPLTVTSAQKNPTAFYLCASRSNPGGNEQFFGPGTRLTVL.

The gene calls are TRBV27 and TRBJ2-2, with D possibly being TRBD2 (6 bases). The ends were cut back, 6 bases at V and 2 bases at J, with 13 bases in the middle. The V gene's germline CDR1 is MNHEY and CDR2 SMNVEV (reference sequence). There are 15 residues in the CDR3. CDR3 nucleotides: TGTGCCAGCAGGCCGGGAGACTACAACACCGGGGAGCTGTTTTTT. Translating it yields CASRPGDYNTGELFF.

The table lists this clone with a few counts. The CDR3 region is CASSMLPQQGGNTIYF. Here the CDR3 DNA reads TGTGCCAGCAGCATGCTTCCTCAACAGGGAGGAAACACCATATATTTT. The rearrangement uses TRBV5-6 and TRBJ1-3; possibly TRBD1 for D (6 bases). Germline V CDR1 and CDR2: SGHDT, YYEEEE. The CDR3 sequence is 16 residues long. V gave up 4 bases and J gave up 4 bases, with 18 bases separating them.

This chain joins TRBV11-3 and TRBJ2-3, with a weak D call TRBD2 (6 bases). The V gene lost 1 base and the J gene lost 3 bases, with 11 bases spanning the gap. The CDR3 is 15 residues long. Germline loops: CDR1 SGHNT, CDR2 YENEEA. The CDR3 region is CASSLGQGGTDTQYF. In nucleotides, the CDR3 is TGTGCCAGCAGCTTAGGTCAGGGAGGAACAGATACGCAGTATTTT.

V gene TRBV18 combines with J gene TRBJ1-1; TRBD1 agrees at 7 bases. Per germline, CDR1 KGHSH and CDR2 LQKENI. The length of the CDR3 is 15 residues. V was clipped by 5 bases and J by 3 bases; unmatched bases: 9. The CDR3 reads CASSYRQGGDTEAFF. The CDR3 nucleotides read TGTGCCAGCTCATATAGACAGGGTGGGGACACTGAAGCTTTCTTT. The variable domain in full, with the rest retrieved from reference TRBV18 and TRBJ1-1, is NAGVMQNPRHLVRRRGQEARLRCSPMKGHSHVYWYRQLPEEGLKFMVYLQKENIIDESGMPKERFSAEFPKEGPSILRIQQVVRGDSAAYFCASSYRQGGDTEAFFGQGTRLTVV.

This clone was observed once. The chain couples TRBV6-5 to TRBJ1-4; D possibly corresponds to TRBD1 (5 bases). This CDR3 region has 13 residues. Trimming removed 8 bases at V and 4 bases at J, with 11 bases between. CDR1 and CDR2 (germline): MNHEY, SVGAGI. CDR3 residues: CASRGGFNEKLFF. The CDR3 nucleotides are TGTGCCAGCCGGGGGGGTTTTAATGAAAAACTGTTTTTT.

The gene calls are TRBV25-1 and TRBJ1-4, with 8 bases matching TRBD1. CDR3 size: 15 residues. Unmatched junction bases numbered 3, after V lost 2 bases and J lost 4 bases. Germline CDR1 is MGHDK and CDR2 is SYGVNS. The CDR3 nucleotides read TGTGCCAGCAGTGAAGAGACAGGGGTTAATGAAAAACTGTTTTTT. Amino acids: CASSEETGVNEKLFF. The full variable domain, in which reference TRBV25-1 and TRBJ1-4 provide the parts outside the CDR3, is EADIYQTPRYLVIGTGKKITLECSQTMGHDKMYWYQQDPGMELHLIHYSYGVNSTEKGDLSSESTVSRIRTEHFPLTLESARPSHTSQYLCASSEETGVNEKLFFGSGTQLSVL.

This clone showed up just once. The rearrangement links TRBV12-3 or TRBV12-4 to TRBJ1-2, with TRBD1 matching 7 bases. This CDR3 comprises 13 residues. With V trimmed by 2 bases and J by 10 bases, 7 bases remained unmatched. CDR3 region: CASSLSDRFNYTF. DNA of the CDR3: TGTGCCAGCAGTTTATCGGACAGGTTTAACTACACCTTC.

The chain is built from TRBV5-1 and TRBJ1-1; maybe TRBD1 (5 bases). Germline V lookup: CDR1 SGHRS, CDR2 YFSETQ. The V end lost 0 bases, the J end lost 8 bases, and 8 bases lay between the germline ends. This CDR3 contains 12 residues. Written as DNA, the CDR3 is TGCGCCAGCAGCTTGGGGGACTCAGAAGCTTTCTTT. It translates to CASSLGDSEAFF.

This clone was seen a handful of times. The chain links TRBV6-5 to TRBJ2-7; 10 nucleotides match TRBD1. Germline values: CDR1 MNHEY, CDR2 SVGAGI. Trimming at V came to 6 bases and at J to 2 bases, leaving 7 bases not matched to a gene. This CDR3 spans 15 amino acids. The CDR3 DNA reads as TGTGCCAGCAGAATGGGACAGGGGATCCCCTACGAGCAGTACTTC. The encoded protein is CASRMGQGIPYEQYF.

The J gene is TRBJ2-5, the V gene TRBV29-1; 7 bases agree with TRBD1. The J segment lost 4 bases and the V segment lost 3 bases, leaving 2 bases of the junction unmatched. This CDR3 has 12 amino acids. The germline V gene encodes CDR1 SQVTM and CDR2 ANQGSEA. The CDR3 DNA reads TGCAGCGTTGACTACAGGGGAGAGACCCAGTACTTC. Translated, it gives CSVDYRGETQYF.

The rearrangement uses TRBV7-3 and TRBJ2-2, with 7 bases identical to TRBD1. Trimming cost V 3 bases and J 7 bases; bases outside gene matches: 2. CDR3 length: 13 residues. Germline V CDR1 and CDR2: SGHTA, FQGTGA. The CDR3, as DNA: TGTGCCAGCAGCTTCACAGGGGACGGGGAGCTGTTTTTT. Translated: CASSFTGDGELFF.

This sequence joins TRBV24-1 and TRBJ1-2; D is unclear. Looked up from germline, CDR1 is KGHDR and CDR2 is SFDVKD. The V end was cut by 1 base, the J end by 9 bases, with 26 bases between. CDR3 length equals 18 residues. The CDR3 loop reads CATSDFPLSSKPMLSYTF. In DNA, the CDR3 is TGTGCCACCAGTGATTTTCCCCTCTCGTCTAAACCTATGTTGAGCTACACCTTC.

The table lists this clone with a few counts. The genes are TRBV29-1 and TRBJ2-7; D may be TRBD2 (5 bases). Germline V CDR1 and CDR2: SQVTM, ANQGSEA. With 1 base removed from V and 6 bases from J, the gap between germline ends came to 13 bases. This CDR3 is 13 amino acids long. The CDR3 sequence: CSVEVHREREQYF. In nucleotides, the CDR3 is TGCAGCGTTGAAGTTCACCGGGAACGCGAGCAGTACTTC.

The J gene is TRBJ2-5, the V gene TRBV5-1; D ambiguous. The CDR3 runs 12 residues. With 3 bases removed from V and 2 bases from J, the gap between germline ends came to 5 bases. The germline CDR1 and CDR2 sequences are SGHRS and YFSETQ. DNA for the CDR3: TGCGCCAGCAGCTCCAATCAAGAGACCCAGTACTTC. As protein: CASSSNQETQYF.

The rearrangement joins TRBV4-1 to TRBJ2-1; D is unclear. Trimming took off 0 bases at V and 12 bases at J, with 12 bases between the two ends. Germline values: CDR1 MGHRA, CDR2 YSYEKL. There are 13 residues in the CDR3. CDR3 DNA: TGCGCCAGCAGCCAAGATCCCGGTTTTGCGCAGTTCTTC. Residues: CASSQDPGFAQFF.

This chain joins TRBV3-1 (or the pseudogene TRBV3-2) and TRBJ2-7, with 7 nucleotides matching TRBD1. The junction had 7 bases not matched to a gene; V was cut back by 2 bases and J by 0 bases. Germline CDR1 is LGHDT and CDR2 is YNNKEL (reference sequence). The CDR3 runs 16 residues. This chain's CDR3 is CASSQNTGVNSYEQYF. For the CDR3, the DNA is TGTGCCAGCAGCCAAAATACAGGGGTAAACTCCTACGAGCAGTACTTC.

The V and J genes are TRBV12-3 or TRBV12-4 and TRBJ2-1; D unclear. Trimming shortened V by 6 bases and J by 8 bases, and 14 bases separated the two germline ends. The CDR3 runs to 13 residues. The CDR3 DNA follows: TGTGCCAGCAGCTCCTGGAGCGCCGATGAGCAGTTCTTC. Translation gives CASSSWSADEQFF.

The chain recombines TRBV20-1 with TRBJ1-2; D might be TRBD1 (5 bases). CDR1 DFQATT and CDR2 SNEGSKA come from the germline V gene (reference sequence). The V end was cut by 5 bases, the J end by 8 bases, with 6 bases between. The CDR3 consists of 9 residues. The CDR3 sequence is CSAGGGYTF. The CDR3 nucleotides are TGCAGTGCTGGGGGGGGCTACACCTTC.